Listed below are T cell receptor beta chains from one sample, sequenced in a study of cytomegalovirus exposure and HLA in healthy donors. The protocol was immunoSEQ multiplex PCR, while the TCRdb copy is restricted to in-frame clones and leaves out a portion. The repertoire holds approximately 70,000 clones, with around 78% as singletons. The sequencing sample was made of PBMCs. Receptor source: a man aged 50 to 59 in good health and CMV-seronegative. CDR3s include the opening cysteine and the closing phenylalanine or tryptophan. D genes are given only for firm matches. A row's size may be missing; if present it is once, few, many or a size class.

d_gene	v_gene	j_gene	abundance	CDR3nt	CDR3aa
.	TRBV5-4	TRBJ2-7	.	TGTGCCAGCAGCATTGGGCCGGGATACGAGCAGTACTTC	CASSIGPGYEQYF
.	TRBV11-2	TRBJ2-7	.	TGTGCCAGCAGCATCGGAGGAATAATCTACGAGCAGTACTTC	CASSIGGIIYEQYF
.	TRBV7-9	TRBJ1-1	.	TGTGCCAGCAGCCGGGGCGGGGGGAACACTGAAGCTTTCTTT	CASSRGGGNTEAFF
TRBD2	TRBV30	TRBJ2-7	.	TGTGCCTGGAATGTACTAGCGGGCCACTCCTACGAGCAGTACTTC	CAWNVLAGHSYEQYF
.	TRBV11-3	TRBJ2-5	.	TGTGCCAGCAGCTTCGTCGGGGAGACCCAGTACTTC	CASSFVGETQYF
.	TRBV27	TRBJ1-6	once	TGTGCCAGCAGACAAACGGGAAGCTCCTATAATTCACCCCTCCACTTT	CASRQTGSSYNSPLHF
TRBD2	TRBV7-6	TRBJ2-1	.	TGTGCCAGCAGCTTAGTGACTAGCGGGACCTGGGGTGAGCAGTTCTTC	CASSLVTSGTWGEQFF
TRBD1	TRBV5-4	TRBJ1-2	.	TGTGCCAGCAGCATAGGACAGGGAGTCAGCTATGGCTACACCTTC	CASSIGQGVSYGYTF
.	TRBV18	TRBJ2-2	.	TGTGCCAGCGGCCCGAACACCGGGGAGCTGTTTTTT	CASGPNTGELFF
.	TRBV2	TRBJ1-1	once	TGTGCCAGCCTACAGGACCGAGGGAACACTGAAGCTTTCTTT	CASLQDRGNTEAFF
.	TRBV5-3	TRBJ1-2	.	TGTGCCAGAAGCTTCGGGGGACGCTATGGCTACACCTTC	CARSFGGRYGYTF
TRBD2	TRBV10-2	TRBJ2-1	.	TGCGCCAGCAGTGAGTCAGGACTAGCGGGGTACAATGAGCAGTTCTTC	CASSESGLAGYNEQFF
.	TRBV19	TRBJ1-1	.	TGTGCCAGTAGTAATAGCAACACTGAAGCTTTCTTT	CASSNSNTEAFF
TRBD1	TRBV5-4	TRBJ1-1	.	TGTGCCAGCAGCGGGGACAGTTCCATGAACACTGAAGCTTTCTTT	CASSGDSSMNTEAFF
TRBD2	TRBV10-3	TRBJ2-7	.	TGTGCCATCGGGGCGGGGGGGACCTACGAGCAGTACTTC	CAIGAGGTYEQYF
TRBD1	TRBV9	TRBJ2-7	.	TGTGCCAGCAGCGTAACAGGGGGGAGCTCCTACGAGCAGTACTTC	CASSVTGGSSYEQYF
.	TRBV30	TRBJ2-7	few	TGTGCCTGGAACAGGGTTATCTCCTACGAGCAGTACTTC	CAWNRVISYEQYF
.	TRBV6-6	TRBJ2-1	.	TGTGCCAGCAGCCCAGGGAACAATGAGCAGTTCTTC	CASSPGNNEQFF
TRBD1	TRBV6-5	TRBJ2-7	.	TGTGCCAGCAGGTACGGGACAGCATACGAGCAGTACTTC	CASRYGTAYEQYF
.	TRBV11-2	TRBJ1-1	.	TGTGCCAGCAGCCAAGGATCCAGGGAAGCTTTCTTT	CASSQGSREAFF
TRBD2	TRBV14	TRBJ2-1	.	TGTGCCAGCAGCCGCGGGACTAGCGGGAGAACCGGGAATGAGCAGTTCTTC	CASSRGTSGRTGNEQFF
TRBD1	TRBV7-9	TRBJ1-5	.	TGTGCCAGCAGCTTGACAGGGCCGGTTCCCAATCAGCCCCAGCATTTT	CASSLTGPVPNQPQHF
TRBD1	TRBV30	TRBJ2-7	.	TGTGCCTGGAGTGTAACAGGGGGATACGAGCAGTACTTC	CAWSVTGGYEQYF
.	TRBV27	TRBJ1-1	.	TGTGCCAGCAGTTTTGGCCTGAACACTGAAGCTTTCTTT	CASSFGLNTEAFF
.	TRBV6-5	TRBJ2-7	once	TGTGCCAGCAGTTACGTCGGCTCCTACGAGCAGTACTTC	CASSYVGSYEQYF
.	TRBV5-6	TRBJ2-4	.	TGTGCCAGCAGCTTGGTGAGTGCCAAAAACATTCAGTACTTC	CASSLVSAKNIQYF
TRBD1	TRBV27	TRBJ1-6	.	TGTGCCAGCAGGACTACAACCAGGGGGCAGCCCTATAATTCACCCCTCCACTTT	CASRTTTRGQPYNSPLHF
.	TRBV30	TRBJ2-3	.	TGTGCCTCTAACCCGGGGGATACGCAGTATTTT	CASNPGDTQYF
TRBD1	TRBV5-1	TRBJ2-5	.	TGCGCCAGCAGCCTCGGGACAGGTGATGGAGCGGCCCAGTACTTC	CASSLGTGDGAAQYF
TRBD1	TRBV6-5	TRBJ1-1	.	TGTGCCAGCCATAAATTGACAGGGTTTACTGAAGCTTTCTTT	CASHKLTGFTEAFF
.	TRBV6-1	TRBJ1-1	.	TGTGCCAGCAGGCCAGCGCCGGGACAGAACACTGAAGCTTTCTTT	CASRPAPGQNTEAFF
.	TRBV28	TRBJ1-2	few	TGTGCCAGCAGTTTACCGGGGGAGACCTACACCTTC	CASSLPGETYTF